A single sample gave rise to the 10 T cell receptor beta chains below, sequenced in a study of blood T cell repertoires in COVID-19. Data came from immunoSEQ multiplex PCR; TCRdb stores just in-frame clones and leaves some out. The top ten hold roughly 3.4% of the sample, which has a few hundred thousand clones, 85% seen once. The sequencing sample was made of peripheral blood. These receptors were obtained from a woman younger than 30 with acute or convalescent COVID-19.

The chain has TRBV21-1 and TRBJ1-5; TRBD1, the table's D call, was not compared with the DNA. TRBV21-1 is noted as a pseudogene. The CDR3 spans 16 residues. CDR3: CASSRDGGQGNQPQHF. As DNA, the CDR3 is TGTGCCAGCAGCAGGGATGGGGGACAGGGGAATCAGCCCCAGCATTTT.

The J gene is TRBJ2-7, the V gene TRBV6-6, with TRBD1 as a possible D gene (6 bases). The CDR3 sequence is 12 residues long. Germline CDR1 MNHNY, CDR2 SVGAGI (reference sequence). Trimming left V 6 bases short and J 3 bases short, with 9 bases between. CDR3 sequence (DNA): TGTGCCAGCAGGCAACAGGGCTACGAGCAGTACTTC. Protein: CASRQQGYEQYF.

This chain links TRBV2 with TRBJ2-1, with D perhaps matching TRBD2 (6 bases). Looked up from germline, CDR1 is SNHLY and CDR2 is FYNNEI. Trimming removed 10 bases at V and 10 bases at J, with 17 bases between. The CDR3 is made up of 12 amino acids. The DNA of the CDR3 is TGTGCCACCTCGGAGGGTAGCAGAGAGCAGTTCTTC. This gives the protein CATSEGSREQFF.

The chain carries TRBV30 and TRBJ1-5, with D tentatively TRBD1 (5 bases). Deletions cut 4 bases from V and 0 bases from J, with 7 bases between. Germline V gene lookup returns CDR1 GTSNPN and CDR2 SVGIG (reference sequence). This CDR3 contains 13 residues. Here the CDR3 reads CAWTGDSNQPQHF. CDR3 DNA: TGTGCCTGGACGGGGGATAGCAATCAGCCCCAGCATTTT. Using reference TRBV30 and TRBJ1-5 for the parts outside the CDR3, the full variable domain is SQTIHQWPATLVQPVGSPLSLECTVEGTSNPNLYWYRQAAGRGLQLLFYSVGIGQISSEVPQNLSASRPQDRQFILSSKKLLLSDSGFYLCAWTGDSNQPQHFGDGTRLSIL.

The V and J genes are TRBV28 and TRBJ2-3; possibly TRBD2 for D (7 bases). CDR3 length: 14 residues. Trimming removed 3 bases from V and 8 bases from J, with 15 bases in between. The germline CDR1 and CDR2 sequences are MDHEN and SYDVKM. CDR3 amino acids: CASSFPGLGGTQYF. The CDR3 region has the DNA TGTGCCAGCAGTTTCCCCGGACTAGGGGGTACGCAGTATTTT. Drawing the rest from reference TRBV28 and TRBJ2-3, the complete variable domain is DVKVTQSSRYLVKRTGEKVFLECVQDMDHENMFWYRQDPGLGLRLIYFSYDVKMKEKGDIPEGYSVSREKKERFSLILESASTNQTSMYLCASSFPGLGGTQYFGPGTRLTVL.

This chain joins TRBV28 and TRBJ1-5; D might be TRBD1 (5 bases). This CDR3 has 13 amino acids. The V end lost 5 bases, the J end lost 7 bases, and 12 bases lay between the germline ends. Germline lookup yields CDR1 MDHEN and CDR2 SYDVKM. Written as DNA, the CDR3 is TGTGCCAGCAGTCCCTCCGGGGGGCAGCCCCAGCATTTT. Its translation: CASSPSGGQPQHF.

This sequence joins TRBV14 and TRBJ2-5, with 8 bases fitting TRBD1. Germline assignment: CDR1 SGHDN and CDR2 FVKESK. Germline trimming cut 5 bases from V and 5 bases from J; bases unmatched to any gene: 7. The CDR3 is made up of 14 amino acids. In nucleotides, the CDR3 is TGTGCCAGCAGCTCGGGACAGGTCGGCGAGACCCAGTACTTC. This translates into CASSSGQVGETQYF.

CDR3 coding DNA: TGTGCCAGCAGCCAGACTATAAACACTGAAGCTTTCTTT. Translated: CASSQTINTEAFF. This chain uses TRBV3-1 (or the pseudogene TRBV3-2) with TRBJ1-1; D remains unclear. Germline CDR1 is LGHDT and CDR2 is YNNKEL (reference sequence). The CDR3 covers 13 residues. V shed 3 bases and J shed 2 bases, with 7 bases lying between them.

This clone was seen just once. V gene TRBV25-1 combines with J gene TRBJ2-5; D may be TRBD2 (6 bases). Germline V CDR1 and CDR2: MGHDK, SYGVNS. This CDR3 comprises 16 residues. V was shortened by 1 base and J by 14 bases, with 26 bases between the two germline ends. CDR3 protein: CASSESLDGSMGDPYF. The CDR3 region has the DNA TGTGCCAGCAGTGAATCCTTAGACGGGAGTATGGGAGACCCATACTTC. The full variable domain, its missing parts supplied by reference TRBV25-1 and TRBJ2-5, is EADIYQTPRYLVIGTGKKITLECSQTMGHDKMYWYQQDPGMELHLIHYSYGVNSTEKGDLSSESTVSRIRTEHFPLTLESARPSHTSQYLCASSESLDGSMGDPYFGPGTRLLVL.

The chain combines TRBV6-5 with TRBJ1-5; D unresolved. V was cut by 2 bases and J by 1 base, with 3 bases left in between. This CDR3 is 13 amino acids long. Per germline, CDR1 MNHEY and CDR2 SVGAGI. DNA for the CDR3: TGTGCCAGCAGTTACGAGAGCAATCAGCCCCAGCATTTT. Its protein product is CASSYESNQPQHF.